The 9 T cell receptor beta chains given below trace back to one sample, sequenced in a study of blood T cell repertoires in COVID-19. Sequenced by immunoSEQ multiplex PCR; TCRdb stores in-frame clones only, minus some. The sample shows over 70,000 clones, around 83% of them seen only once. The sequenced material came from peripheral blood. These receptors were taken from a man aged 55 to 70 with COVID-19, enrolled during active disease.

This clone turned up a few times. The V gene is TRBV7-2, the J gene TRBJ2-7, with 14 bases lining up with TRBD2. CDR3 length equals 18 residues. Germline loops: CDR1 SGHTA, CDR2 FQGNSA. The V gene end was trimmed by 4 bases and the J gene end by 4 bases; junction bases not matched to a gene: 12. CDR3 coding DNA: TGTGCCAGCAGCTCACTCTTCGACTGGACTAGCGGGGGGTACGAGCAGTACTTC. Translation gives CASSSLFDWTSGGYEQYF.

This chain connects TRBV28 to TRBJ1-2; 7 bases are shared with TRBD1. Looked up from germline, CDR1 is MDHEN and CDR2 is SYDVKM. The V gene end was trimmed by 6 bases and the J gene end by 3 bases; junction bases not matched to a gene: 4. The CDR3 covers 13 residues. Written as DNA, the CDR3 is TGTGCCAGCAGACCGGGACAGTACTATGGCTACACCTTC. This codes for CASRPGQYYGYTF.

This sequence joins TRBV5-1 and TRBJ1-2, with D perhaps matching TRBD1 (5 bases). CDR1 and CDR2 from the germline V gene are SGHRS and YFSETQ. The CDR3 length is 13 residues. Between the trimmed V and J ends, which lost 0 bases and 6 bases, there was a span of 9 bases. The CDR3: CASSLGQRDGYTF. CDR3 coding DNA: TGCGCCAGCAGCTTGGGACAGCGCGATGGCTACACCTTC.

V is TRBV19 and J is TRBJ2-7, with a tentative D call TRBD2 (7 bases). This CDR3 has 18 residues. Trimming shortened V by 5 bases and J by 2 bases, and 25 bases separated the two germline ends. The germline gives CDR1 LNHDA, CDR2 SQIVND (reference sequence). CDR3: CASSPSTLQGGTTYEQYF. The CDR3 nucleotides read TGTGCCAGTAGTCCATCGACCTTACAGGGAGGGACAACCTACGAGCAGTACTTC.

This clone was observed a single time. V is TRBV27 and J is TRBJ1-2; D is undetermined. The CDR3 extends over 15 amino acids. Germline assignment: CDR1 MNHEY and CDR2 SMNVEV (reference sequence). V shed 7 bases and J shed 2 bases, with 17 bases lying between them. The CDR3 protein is CASKFLGRENYGYTF. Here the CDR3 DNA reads TGTGCCAGCAAATTCCTGGGGAGGGAGAACTATGGCTACACCTTC.

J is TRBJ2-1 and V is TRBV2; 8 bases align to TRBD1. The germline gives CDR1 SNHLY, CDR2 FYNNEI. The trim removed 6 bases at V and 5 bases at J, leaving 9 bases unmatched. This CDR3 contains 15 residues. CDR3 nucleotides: TGTGCCAGCAGGATTGACAGGGGCGACCACAATGAGCAGTTCTTC. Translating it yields CASRIDRGDHNEQFF.

Here the CDR3 DNA reads TGTGCCAGCATCCAAGGTTCGGGGGTTTTCACCGGGGAGCTGTTTTTT. Amino acid sequence: CASIQGSGVFTGELFF. The rearrangement joins TRBV28 to TRBJ2-2, with D maybe TRBD2 (6 bases). V lost 7 bases to trimming and J lost 4 bases, with 19 bases between them. The CDR3 runs to 16 residues. Germline V gives CDR1 MDHEN, CDR2 SYDVKM.

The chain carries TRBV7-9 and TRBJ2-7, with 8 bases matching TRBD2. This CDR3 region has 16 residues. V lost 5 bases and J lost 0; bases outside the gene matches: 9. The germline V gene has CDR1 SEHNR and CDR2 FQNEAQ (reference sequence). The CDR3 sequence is CASSPSLAASSYEQYF. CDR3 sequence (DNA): TGTGCCAGCAGCCCATCACTAGCGGCCAGCTCCTACGAGCAGTACTTC.

This chain's CDR3 is CASSPSGRAVNEQFF. CDR3 nucleotides: TGCGCCAGCAGCCCGAGCGGGAGGGCCGTCAATGAGCAGTTCTTC. The chain employs TRBV5-1 and TRBJ2-1; 10 nucleotides match TRBD2. Germline V lookup: CDR1 SGHRS, CDR2 YFSETQ. The length of the CDR3 is 15 residues. Losses at the gene ends were 4 bases for V and 6 bases for J; bases not matched to a gene: 7. The full variable domain, completed using reference TRBV5-1 and TRBJ2-1, is KAGVTQTPRYLIKTRGQQVTLSCSPISGHRSVSWYQQTPGQGLQFLFEYFSETQRNKGNFPGRFSGRQFSNSRSEMNVSTLELGDSALYLCASSPSGRAVNEQFFGPGTRLTVL.